The T cell receptor (beta chain) described here comes from a study of blood T cell repertoires in COVID-19. Across the whole study: Collection of acute and convalescent COVID-19 samples took place in the United States, Italy and Spain. From T cells, B-cell-depleted T cells, or PBMCs came the material, which was cDNA or gDNA.

This clone was seen a single time. Original handling: Amplified reference gene primers provided the basis for estimating nucleated cell counts. The method was immunoSEQ multiplex PCR; TCRdb's version includes in-frame clones alone and lacks a portion of them. The V and J calls and the clone size are those of that table, but D and trimming were determined from the DNA. The table has hundreds of thousands of clones, roughly 90% seen once; the top ten hold more than 1.4%. The V gene's germline CDR1 is SNHLY and CDR2 FYNNEI. The V end lost 3 bases, the J end lost 4 bases, and 12 bases lay between the germline ends. The CDR3 runs 14 residues.

The TCR originated in a woman aged 25 to 39 with active or convalescent COVID-19. Sample: peripheral blood. This rearrangement joins TRBV2 to TRBJ1-1, with D unresolved. The CDR3, as DNA: TGTGCCAGCAGTGATGTCCTCGGGTCCACTGAAGCTTTCTTT. Encoded protein: CASSDVLGSTEAFF.